A single sample gave rise to the 18 T cell receptor beta chains below, sequenced in a study of early T cells in non-severe SARS-CoV-2 infection. TCRdb re-derived calls from the 5' RACE reads in MiXCR, one entry per CDR3 protein. This sample carries under 80,000 distinct CDR3 sequences, over 10% of them seen once, and the ten largest clones take about 4.4%. Sequenced sample: whole blood. The receptors were sampled from an adult who was a healthcare worker with PCR-confirmed SARS-CoV-2 infection or an uninfected control (not recorded which).

This clonotype was observed many times. The chain carries TRBV27 and TRBJ1-2; D not resolved. The CDR3 extends over 12 amino acids. Trimming took 7 bases from V and 4 from J, leaving 10 bases between them. Per the germline V gene, CDR1 is MNHEY and CDR2 is SMNVEV (reference sequence). The CDR3 nucleotides are TGTGCCAGCAAGACGGCTAGCTATGGCTACACCTTC. This gives the protein CASKTASYGYTF.

V gene TRBV14 combines with J gene TRBJ2-1; D not resolved. Germline loops: CDR1 SGHDN, CDR2 FVKESK. The CDR3 contains 15 residues. V was trimmed by 3 bases and J by 1 base, leaving 10 bases between them. The CDR3 DNA sequence: TGTGCCAGCAGCCACAGGAGAAGGTCCTACAATGAGCAGTTCTTC. Protein sequence: CASSHRRRSYNEQFF.

The table lists this clonotype with many counts. The V gene is TRBV7-2, the J gene TRBJ2-3; 8 bases line up with TRBD2. Germline CDR1 reads SGHTA; CDR2 reads FQGNSA. CDR3 length: 15 amino acids. Trimming cost V 5 bases and J 5 bases; bases outside gene matches: 9. CDR3 coding DNA: TGTGCCAGCAGCATCAGCGGGGGCGAGGGAGATACGCAGTATTTT. Protein sequence: CASSISGGEGDTQYF.

This clonotype was detected only a few times. The rearrangement joins TRBV3-1 to TRBJ1-3; the D gene is possibly TRBD1 (6 bases). Looked up from germline, CDR1 is LGHDT and CDR2 is YNNKEL (reference sequence). The CDR3 consists of 15 residues. The V gene lost 0 bases and the J gene lost 2 bases, with 8 bases spanning the gap. CDR3 in amino acids: CASSQDTGTGNTIYF. As DNA, the CDR3 is TGTGCCAGCAGCCAAGATACAGGGACTGGAAACACCATATATTTT.

This clonotype was recorded at least ten times. This chain connects TRBV6-1 to TRBJ2-7; no firm D call. Trimming took off 7 bases at V and 2 bases at J, with 9 bases between the two ends. CDR1 MNHNS and CDR2 SASEGT come from the germline V gene. This CDR3 has 12 amino acids. CDR3 in DNA: TGTGCCAGCAAAACAGTCGCCTACGAGCAGTACTTC. It codes for CASKTVAYEQYF.

This clonotype was counted many times. The genes are TRBV27 and TRBJ2-1, with D unclear. V dropped 3 bases and J dropped 5 bases, with 8 bases sitting between them. The CDR3 is 13 amino acids. From germline, CDR1 is MNHEY and CDR2 SMNVEV (reference sequence). CDR3 in amino acids: CASSFYSNNEQFF. The CDR3 DNA reads TGTGCCAGCAGTTTTTACAGCAACAATGAGCAGTTCTTC.

This clonotype showed up many times. This chain uses TRBV11-2 with TRBJ1-2; no definite D call. The length of the CDR3 is 14 residues. The germline CDR1 and CDR2 sequences are SGHAT and FQNNGV. Trimming left V 1 base short and J 5 bases short, with 11 bases between. As DNA, the CDR3 is TGTGCCAGCAGCTTAGCAGACGGGAGGTATGGCTACACCTTC. It is translated as CASSLADGRYGYTF.

The chain carries TRBV28 and TRBJ2-3, with TRBD1 identical over 7 bases. The germline V gene has CDR1 MDHEN and CDR2 SYDVKM. The CDR3 runs to 14 residues. Trimming at V came to 3 bases and at J to 6 bases, leaving 6 bases not matched to a gene. CDR3 amino acids: CASSFYPGGDTQYF. The CDR3 DNA is TGTGCCAGCAGTTTTTACCCAGGGGGTGATACGCAGTATTTT.

This clonotype was picked up many times. The rearrangement joins TRBV20-1 to TRBJ1-1; D call uncertain. The CDR3 sequence is 12 residues long. Per the germline V gene, CDR1 is DFQATT and CDR2 is SNEGSKA (reference sequence). V lost 1 base and J lost 3, with 6 bases in between. CDR3 amino acids: CSARVRDTEAFF. The CDR3 DNA follows: TGCAGTGCTAGAGTGAGGGACACTGAAGCTTTCTTT.

This clonotype was counted many times. The rearrangement links TRBV6-5 to TRBJ2-5; no definite D call. There are 12 residues in the CDR3. V lost 0 bases to trimming and J lost 4 bases, with 3 bases between them. The germline CDR1 and CDR2 sequences are MNHEY and SVGAGI. The CDR3 DNA reads TGTGCCAGCAGTTACTCGGGAGAGACCCAGTACTTC. Its translation: CASSYSGETQYF.

The sample holds many counts of this clonotype. Here the CDR3 reads CASSPSTTGVNEQFF. The CDR3, as DNA: TGTGCCAGCAGCCCATCAACTACAGGGGTCAATGAGCAGTTCTTC. The chain is built from TRBV3-1 and TRBJ2-1; TRBD1 matches 7 bases. Germline values: CDR1 LGHDT, CDR2 YNNKEL (reference sequence). CDR3 length: 15 residues. The ends lost 4 bases at V and 6 bases at J; junction bases unmatched: 9.

There are a few counts of this clonotype. This sequence joins TRBV20-1 and TRBJ1-2, with D possibly TRBD1 on 6 matching bases. Germline CDR1 reads DFQATT; CDR2 reads SNEGSKA (reference sequence). The ends were cut back, 4 bases at V and 0 bases at J, with 15 bases in the middle. CDR3 size: 15 residues. CDR3 protein: CSATNGGQANYGYTF. CDR3 sequence (DNA): TGCAGTGCTACCAATGGGGGGCAGGCTAACTATGGCTACACCTTC.

This clonotype showed up many times. The chain employs TRBV24-1 and TRBJ1-2; TRBD1 might be the D (6 bases). CDR3 length: 14 amino acids. Germline assignment: CDR1 KGHDR and CDR2 SFDVKD. Trimming removed 6 bases at V and 8 bases at J, with 18 bases between. The CDR3 region has the DNA TGTGCCACCAGTCTAGGGGGACAAGGGAAAGGCTACACCTTC. Residues: CATSLGGQGKGYTF.

This clonotype showed up just a few times. The V and J genes are TRBV29-1 and TRBJ2-5; D possibly matches TRBD1 or TRBD2 (5 bases each). This CDR3 is 11 amino acids long. Trimming cost V 4 bases and J 6 bases, with 9 bases left between them. Germline CDR1 is SQVTM and CDR2 is ANQGSEA. In nucleotides, the CDR3 is TGCAGCGTTGGAGAGGGGCAGACCCAGTACTTC. Protein: CSVGEGQTQYF.

This rearrangement joins TRBV20-1 to TRBJ1-2; D unresolved. Germline loops: CDR1 DFQATT, CDR2 SNEGSKA (reference sequence). Trimming removed 0 bases at V and 1 base at J, with 12 bases between. The CDR3 contains 15 residues. CDR3 bases: TGCAGTGCTAGAGATCAAAGGTCCCTTAACTATGGCTACACCTTC. As protein: CSARDQRSLNYGYTF.

The chain joins TRBV19 to TRBJ1-2; TRBD1 might be the D (6 bases). This CDR3 spans 13 amino acids. The germline CDR1 and CDR2 sequences are LNHDA and SQIVND (reference sequence). Trimming took off 5 bases at V and 6 bases at J, with 13 bases between the two ends. CDR3 protein: CASSSNPGDGYTF. The CDR3 DNA reads TGTGCCAGTAGTTCCAATCCAGGGGATGGCTACACCTTC.

The genes are TRBV9 and TRBJ2-5, with TRBD2 as a possible D gene (5 bases). Germline lookup yields CDR1 SGDLS and CDR2 YYNGEE. The CDR3 is 16 residues long. Trimming removed 0 bases from V and 5 bases from J, with 17 bases in between. The CDR3 DNA follows: TGTGCCAGCAGCGTAGGGACGAGGGAGCGGTCGGAGACCCAGTACTTC. As protein: CASSVGTRERSETQYF.

This rearrangement joins TRBV5-1 to TRBJ2-7; possibly TRBD1 for D (6 bases). Trimming pared 4 bases from V and 2 bases from J, leaving 13 bases between. The CDR3 covers 14 residues. CDR1 is SGHRS and CDR2 is YFSETQ in the germline V gene. The CDR3 DNA reads as TGCGCCAGCAGCCTATCGGACAGTACCTACGAGCAGTACTTC. Protein product: CASSLSDSTYEQYF.